One T cell receptor (beta chain) is described in this entry. Its antigen is as yet unknown. This sample was taken from a study of cytomegalovirus exposure and HLA in healthy donors. Broader study findings: Reports described diagnosis of cytomegalovirus status by the classifier as highly specific and sensitive. Later, an analysis found that TCR clusters from the first cohort tended to co-occur in the roughly 130 validation repertoires. Specificity of a few CMV-associated chains for CMV antigens was verified in vitro.

Data came from immunoSEQ multiplex PCR; TCRdb stores just in-frame clones and leaves some out. The table records 95,000 to 150,000 clones, 80% to 90% of them present only once. V was cut by 1 base and J by 6 bases, with 6 bases left in between. The germline gives CDR1 SGHNT, CDR2 YENEEA. This CDR3 is built from 13 residues. The rearrangement joins TRBV11-3 to TRBJ2-2; possibly TRBD1 for D (5 bases). The clonotype comes from a woman younger than 30 in good health and CMV-seronegative. Sequencing was performed on PBMCs. CDR3 protein: CASSLARAGELFF. CDR3 in DNA: TGTGCCAGCAGCTTAGCCAGGGCCGGGGAGCTGTTTTTT. Based on the CDR3 plus reference TRBV11-3 and TRBJ2-2, the full variable domain is EAGVVQSPRYKIIEKKQPVAFWCNPISGHNTLYWYLQNLGQGPELLIRYENEEAVDDSQLPKDRFSAERLKGVDSTLKIQPAELGDSAVYLCASSLARAGELFFGEGSRLTVL.